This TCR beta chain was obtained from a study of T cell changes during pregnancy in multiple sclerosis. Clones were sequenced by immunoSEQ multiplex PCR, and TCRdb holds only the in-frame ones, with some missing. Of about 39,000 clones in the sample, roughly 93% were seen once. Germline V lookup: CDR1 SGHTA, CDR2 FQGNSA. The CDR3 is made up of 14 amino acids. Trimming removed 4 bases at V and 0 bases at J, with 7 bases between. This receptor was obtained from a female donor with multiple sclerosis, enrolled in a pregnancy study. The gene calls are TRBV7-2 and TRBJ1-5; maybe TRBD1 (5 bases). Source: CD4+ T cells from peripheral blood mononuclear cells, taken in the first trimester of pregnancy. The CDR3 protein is CASSWGGSNQPQHF. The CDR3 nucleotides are TGTGCCAGCAGCTGGGGGGGTAGCAATCAGCCCCAGCATTTT.